Shown below are 14 T cell receptor beta chains from a single sample sequenced in a study of T cell responses to AZD1222 COVID-19 vaccine. Assay: immunoSEQ multiplex PCR; the TCRdb copy retains only in-frame clones and omits some. There are about 84,000 clones in the sample; 80% to 90% occur only once, and around 10% lies in the top ten. This sample comprised peripheral blood, obtained 28 days after the second AZD1222 dose. The receptor set was obtained from an adult who received the AZD1222 COVID-19 vaccine.

J is TRBJ1-1 and V is TRBV4-1; the D is unclear. The germline V gene encodes CDR1 MGHRA and CDR2 YSYEKL. The CDR3 runs 14 residues. V was trimmed by 3 bases and J by 5 bases, leaving 13 bases between them. The chain's CDR3 is CASSQENRWTEAFF. The CDR3 nucleotides are TGCGCCAGCAGCCAGGAAAACCGATGGACTGAAGCTTTCTTT.

This clone was seen only once. The chain carries TRBV6-2 or TRBV6-3 and TRBJ2-7; tentatively, D is TRBD2 (6 bases). V gave up 6 bases and J gave up 3 bases, with 12 bases separating them. The CDR3 has 13 amino acids. CDR1 is MNHEY and CDR2 is SVGEGT in the germline V gene. The CDR3 spells CASSPSASYEQYF. The CDR3 DNA reads as TGTGCCAGCAGCCCTAGCGCGAGCTACGAGCAGTACTTC.

The chain has TRBV20-1 and TRBJ2-5; D might be TRBD2 (5 bases). The ends were cut back, 6 bases at V and 5 bases at J, with 7 bases in the middle. This CDR3 is 10 amino acids long. Germline V gives CDR1 DFQATT, CDR2 SNEGSKA (reference sequence). The CDR3 coding sequence is TGCAGTGCCTGGAGGGAGACCCAGTACTTC. Amino acids: CSAWRETQYF.

The J gene is TRBJ1-2, the V gene TRBV10-1, with D uncertain. Deletions cut 4 bases from V and 2 bases from J, with 8 bases between. The CDR3 is 13 residues long. The germline gives CDR1 WNHNN, CDR2 SYGVQD (reference sequence). In DNA form, the CDR3 reads TGCGCCAGCAGTGCATCTAGGAACTATGGCTACACCTTC. Translation: CASSASRNYGYTF.

This clone was counted between two and nine times. The CDR3 DNA sequence: TGTGCCAGCAGTTACACGGGGGCCTTCACAGATACGCAGTATTTT. This gives the protein CASSYTGAFTDTQYF. This chain connects TRBV6-2 or TRBV6-3 to TRBJ2-3; either TRBD1 or TRBD2 may fit D (6 bases each). Germline V gene lookup returns CDR1 MNHEY and CDR2 SVGEGT. V was pared by 2 bases and J by 2 bases, with 11 bases between. The CDR3 spans 15 residues.

The chain employs TRBV6-1 and TRBJ1-3; unclear D gene. V lost 3 bases and J lost 8, with 14 bases in between. CDR3 length equals 14 residues. Looked up from germline, CDR1 is MNHNS and CDR2 is SASEGT. Here the CDR3 DNA reads TGTGCCAGCAGTGACGGGTTTTTGGGCGACACCATATATTTT. Residues: CASSDGFLGDTIYF.

The CDR3, as DNA: TGTGCCAGCAGTGAAGCGCTGGGGGGTTCCTACAATGAGCAGTTCTTC. Protein product: CASSEALGGSYNEQFF. The gene calls are TRBV6-1 and TRBJ2-1; D may be TRBD2 (6 bases). Germline lookup yields CDR1 MNHNS and CDR2 SASEGT. The CDR3 extends over 16 amino acids. V dropped 0 bases and J dropped 1 base, with 10 bases sitting between them.

The gene calls are TRBV6-1 and TRBJ1-1; TRBD1 agrees at 11 bases. The trim removed 2 bases at V and 4 bases at J, leaving 3 bases unmatched. The CDR3 is 15 amino acids. Germline loops: CDR1 MNHNS, CDR2 SASEGT. The chain's CDR3 is CASSEMGQGGTEAFF. The CDR3 coding sequence is TGTGCCAGCAGTGAAATGGGACAGGGGGGCACTGAAGCTTTCTTT.

This chain uses TRBV28 with TRBJ1-5; D is unclear. In germline, CDR1 is MDHEN, CDR2 SYDVKM. CDR3 length: 12 amino acids. Trimming removed 3 bases from V and 3 bases from J, with 3 bases in between. The CDR3 sequence: CASSFTNQPQHF. The CDR3 bases are TGTGCCAGCAGTTTTACCAATCAGCCCCAGCATTTT.

The chain uses TRBV6-1 and TRBJ2-7; 7 nucleotides align to TRBD2. V dropped 2 bases and J dropped 4; count of bases not matched to a gene: 2. The CDR3 totals 13 residues. Germline values: CDR1 MNHNS, CDR2 SASEGT. The CDR3 reads CASSELADYEQYV. The CDR3 DNA reads TGTGCCAGCAGTGAACTAGCGGATTACGAGCAGTACGTC.

The gene calls are TRBV6-5 and TRBJ2-7; TRBD1 matches at 11 bases. In germline, CDR1 is MNHEY, CDR2 SVGAGI. The length of the CDR3 is 13 residues. V shed 9 bases, J shed 6 bases, and the junction held 7 bases outside the gene matches. CDR3 protein: CASRTGGSSEQYF. The CDR3 DNA reads as TGTGCCAGTCGGACAGGGGGCTCTAGCGAGCAGTACTTC.

As DNA, the CDR3 is TGTGCCACCAGTTCTATAAGGGGGAGGTCGGACAATGAGCAGTTCTTC. This codes for CATSSIRGRSDNEQFF. The V call is TRBV24-1, the J call TRBJ2-1, with D possibly being TRBD1 or TRBD2 (6 bases each). Trimming shortened V by 6 bases and J by 5 bases, and 19 bases separated the two germline ends. This CDR3 has 16 amino acids. Germline assignment: CDR1 KGHDR and CDR2 SFDVKD.

This chain joins TRBV19 and TRBJ1-5; possibly TRBD1 for D (6 bases). The CDR3 spans 13 residues. Trimming cost V 4 bases and J 5 bases, with 9 bases left between them. From germline, CDR1 is LNHDA and CDR2 SQIVND (reference sequence). For the CDR3, the DNA is TGTGCCAGTAGTAAGACAGGTGATCAGCCCCAGCATTTT. Translating it yields CASSKTGDQPQHF.

The rearrangement links TRBV7-9 to TRBJ1-1; 7 bases are a match to TRBD1. The V segment lost 4 bases and the J segment 5 bases; nucleotides outside the gene matches: 7. CDR1 SEHNR and CDR2 FQNEAQ come from the germline V gene (reference sequence). This CDR3 contains 14 residues. The CDR3 sequence is CASSSTGVWTEAFF. CDR3 bases: TGTGCCAGCAGCTCCACAGGGGTGTGGACTGAAGCTTTCTTT. Full variable domain (rest looked up from reference TRBV7-9 and TRBJ1-1): DTGVSQNPRHKITKRGQNVTFRCDPISEHNRLYWYRQTLGQGPEFLTYFQNEAQLEKSRLLSDRFSAERPKGSFSTLEIQRTEQGDSAMYLCASSSTGVWTEAFFGQGTRLTVV.